This is a list of T cell receptor beta chains from one sample in a study of shared clonotypes between healthy human individuals. Only in-frame clones appear in the TCRdb table, and some are missing; sequencing was by immunoSEQ multiplex PCR. This table has about 1.4 million clones, over 95% appearing once. The sample comprised naive CD4+ T cells sorted from blood. These receptors all come from a man aged 25-40 years in good health. Both conserved end residues are part of each CDR3. D genes are given only for firm matches. Not all rows give a size; the values are once, few, many and, for expanded clones, a class.

clone_size	v_call	d_call	j_call	cdr3_nt	cdr3_aa
NA	TRBV6-1	TRBD1	TRBJ2-7	TGTGCCAGCAGCCGGACAGGGCTGGACTACGAGCAGTACTTC	CASSRTGLDYEQYF
NA	TRBV27	TRBD2	TRBJ2-3	TGTGCCAGCAGCCGGACTAGCGGGAGTCCGTATTTT	CASSRTSGSPYF
NA	TRBV11-2	NA	TRBJ2-1	TGTGCCAGCAGCTCCCGCATCTACAATGAGCAGTTCTTC	CASSSRIYNEQFF
NA	TRBV9	NA	TRBJ2-6	TGTGCCAGCAGCTCCAATCCAGCCAACGTCCTGACTTTC	CASSSNPANVLTF
NA	TRBV10-3	NA	TRBJ2-2	TGTGCCATCAGACTACTAGAAACCGGGGAGCTGTTTTTT	CAIRLLETGELFF
once	TRBV6-5	NA	TRBJ2-1	TGTGCCAGCAGTGGACTACTTTACAATGAGCAGTTCTTC	CASSGLLYNEQFF
NA	TRBV15	TRBD1	TRBJ1-5	TGTGCCACCAGCAGAACGACAGGGAAAGATCAGCCCCAGCATTTT	CATSRTTGKDQPQHF
NA	TRBV29-1	NA	TRBJ2-7	TGCAGCGTTGGGGGACTGTTAACCTACGAGCAGTACTTC	CSVGGLLTYEQYF
NA	TRBV6-5	NA	TRBJ1-4	TGTGCCAGCAGGGGGGGGGAGTGGAGAGAAAAACTGTTTTTT	CASRGGEWREKLFF
NA	TRBV25-1	TRBD2	TRBJ2-3	TGTGCCAGCAGTGAGGGAGGGAGGGGACGCACAGATACGCAGTATTTT	CASSEGGRGRTDTQYF
NA	TRBV5-7	NA	TRBJ2-7	TGTGCCAGCAGCTTTGGCCATCCGGGCCGATCCCAAAGCTCCTACGAGCAGTACTTC	CASSFGHPGRSQSSYEQYF
NA	TRBV7-9	NA	TRBJ1-2	TGTGCCAGCATTGCTGCCGGGAGCGGAGATGGCTACACCTTC	CASIAAGSGDGYTF
once	TRBV7-2	NA	TRBJ2-1	TGTGCCAGCAGCTTACAAAGGACTTTTCTTGGCAATGAGCAGTTCTTC	CASSLQRTFLGNEQFF
NA	TRBV6-6	NA	TRBJ2-7	TGTGCCAGCAGTTACGAGGGCCACGAGCAGTACTTC	CASSYEGHEQYF
once	TRBV7-9	NA	TRBJ1-3	TGTGCCAGCAGCACCTTGACGGCGGCCCATGGAAACACCATATATTTT	CASSTLTAAHGNTIYF
NA	TRBV4-1	NA	TRBJ2-7	TGCGCCAGCAGCCAAGTTTTACGCGGAAGGAGCTCCTACGAGCAGTACTTC	CASSQVLRGRSSYEQYF
NA	TRBV7-9	TRBD2	TRBJ2-7	TGTGCCAGCAGCACTTCTACGGTTAAGAGGGAGGGCCTCGGCGAGCAGTACTTC	CASSTSTVKREGLGEQYF
NA	TRBV10-3	TRBD2	TRBJ2-7	TGTGCCAGCTCGGGACTAGGTGACGAGCAGTACTTC	CASSGLGDEQYF
NA	TRBV19	NA	TRBJ1-5	TGTGCCAGTAGTATGCGGGCAGGGGACCAGCCCCAGCATTTT	CASSMRAGDQPQHF
once	TRBV6-6	TRBD1	TRBJ1-1	TGTGCCAGCAGTTACTCTCAGGGGGCGGTTCGTGGAGCTTTCTTT	CASSYSQGAVRGAFF
NA	TRBV9	NA	TRBJ2-2	TGTGCCAGCAGCGTAGAGTCCCCCAGGGTTGACACCGGGGAGCTGTTTTTT	CASSVESPRVDTGELFF
NA	TRBV7-2	TRBD2	TRBJ2-7	TGTGCCAGCAGCTTTACTAGCGGTTACGAGCAGTACTTC	CASSFTSGYEQYF
NA	TRBV5-1	NA	TRBJ2-6	TGCGCCAGCAGCTCAGGGGAGCAAATCTCTGGGGCCAACGTCCTGACTTTC	CASSSGEQISGANVLTF
NA	TRBV5-6	NA	TRBJ2-7	TGTGCCAGCAGCTTGTACGGAGGCAAGGTCTCCTACGAGCAGTACTTC	CASSLYGGKVSYEQYF
NA	TRBV13	TRBD1	TRBJ2-7	TGTGCCAGCAGCGTACAGGGGAGTCCTGCCGAGCAGTACTTC	CASSVQGSPAEQYF
NA	TRBV19	NA	TRBJ2-3	TGTGCCAGTAGCCTTTTTGGCTCTAACACAGATACGCAGTATTTT	CASSLFGSNTDTQYF
NA	TRBV11-2	NA	TRBJ2-7	TGTGCCAGCAGCTTTCAGGGACTGCCCTACGAGCAGTACTTC	CASSFQGLPYEQYF
NA	TRBV18	NA	TRBJ2-1	TGTGCCAGCTCACCACTCGCTTCTAGCACAAAAGGGGACAATGAGCAGTTCTTC	CASSPLASSTKGDNEQFF
NA	TRBV5-5	NA	TRBJ1-1	TGTGCCAGCAGCTTGTCCGGGGACACTGAAGCTTTCTTT	CASSLSGDTEAFF
NA	TRBV28	NA	TRBJ1-2	TGTGCCAGCAGTTCCCGGAGTGGCCGGGGCTACACCTTC	CASSSRSGRGYTF
NA	TRBV19	TRBD2	TRBJ2-7	TGTGCCAGTAGTACCGGAGCGGGAGGTACTCCCTACGAGCAGTACTTC	CASSTGAGGTPYEQYF
NA	TRBV7-9	NA	TRBJ2-5	TGTGCCAGCAGCTTCTTAACAGGGCTTATTTCGGAGACCCAGTACTTC	CASSFLTGLISETQYF
NA	TRBV10-3	TRBD2	TRBJ2-7	TGTGCCATCAGTGAGTCGACTCGGACTAGAAAGCAGTACTTC	CAISESTRTRKQYF